One and the same sample provided the 28 T cell receptor beta chains below, sequenced in a study of T cells after yellow fever vaccination. TCRdb re-called the 5' RACE reads with MiXCR, one entry per CDR3 protein. The sample includes around 500,000 distinct CDR3 sequences, roughly 22% seen only once; the top ten take about 17%. Material: PBMCs, obtained less than 25 days after the first yellow fever vaccination. These TCRs come from a man in his late teens or twenties who received the YFV17D yellow fever vaccine.

CDR3 loop: CASSQDRGVGGYTF. CDR3 sequence (DNA): TGCGCCAGCAGCCAGGACAGGGGCGTCGGTGGCTACACCTTC. The chain uses TRBV4-1 and TRBJ1-2, with 9 bases matching TRBD1. The length of the CDR3 is 14 residues. Germline V gene data show CDR1 as MGHRA and CDR2 as YSYEKL. V lost 3 bases to trimming and J lost 7 bases; unmatched junction nucleotides: 6.

The sample holds a few counts of this clonotype. The chain couples TRBV12-3 or TRBV12-4 to TRBJ1-1; 8 positions agree with TRBD1. V was pared by 6 bases and J by 4 bases, with 10 bases of the junction left unmatched. The CDR3 runs 15 residues. CDR3 sequence: CASRAGRQGTTEAFF. The CDR3 region has the DNA TGTGCCAGCAGAGCCGGTCGACAGGGGACCACTGAAGCTTTCTTT.

This sequence joins TRBV7-6 and TRBJ1-6, with D possibly matching TRBD1 (5 bases). Trimming removed 4 bases at V and 7 bases at J, with 14 bases between. This CDR3 spans 15 amino acids. Looked up from germline, CDR1 is SGHVS and CDR2 is FNYEAQ. DNA of the CDR3: TGTGCCAGCAGCTCTACCCGGGACCCAAATTCACCCCTCCACTTT. Translating it yields CASSSTRDPNSPLHF.

V is TRBV7-9 and J is TRBJ2-1; 9 nucleotides line up with TRBD2. The CDR3 covers 16 residues. Germline CDR1 and CDR2: SEHNR and FQNEAQ (reference sequence). V lost 8 bases and J lost 4; bases outside the gene matches: 12. DNA for the CDR3: TGTGCCAGCGGCCCTGCAGTAGCGGGAGAGTACAATGAGCAGTTCTTC. Encoded protein: CASGPAVAGEYNEQFF.

V is TRBV11-2 and J is TRBJ2-5, with 8 nucleotides matching TRBD2. The CDR3 has 18 amino acids. V was pared by 8 bases and J by 5 bases, with 22 bases of the junction left unmatched. The germline V gene encodes CDR1 SGHAT and CDR2 FQNNGV. In nucleotides, the CDR3 is TGTGCCAGCTCCCCCCGGGGGACTAGTCGGACCATGGGGGAGACCCAGTACTTC. Residues: CASSPRGTSRTMGETQYF.

This chain links TRBV7-9 with TRBJ2-7, with D perhaps assigned TRBD1 or TRBD2 (5 bases each). This CDR3 is built from 15 residues. Looked up from germline, CDR1 is SEHNR and CDR2 is FQNEAQ (reference sequence). Trimming removed 1 base from V and 2 bases from J, with 12 bases in between. Written as DNA, the CDR3 is TGTGCCAGCAGCTTAGTTGGGGCGAGGGCCTACGAGCAGTACTTC. As protein: CASSLVGARAYEQYF.

This clonotype turned up a few times. The rearrangement links TRBV5-1 to TRBJ2-3, with a weak D call TRBD1 (6 bases). There are 13 residues in the CDR3. CDR1 SGHRS and CDR2 YFSETQ come from the germline V gene. Deletions cut 7 bases from V and 4 bases from J, with 13 bases between. Written as DNA, the CDR3 is TGCGCCAGCGGAAACCAGGGGTCAGATACGCAGTATTTT. Translating it yields CASGNQGSDTQYF.

This clonotype was seen only a few times. J is TRBJ2-6 and V is TRBV14, with a tentative D call TRBD1 (5 bases). V lost 3 bases and J lost 0, with 15 bases in between. CDR3 length equals 18 residues. Per germline, CDR1 SGHDN and CDR2 FVKESK. CDR3 DNA sequence: TGTGCCAGCAGCCACGTAGGCAGGGTCCTCTCTGGGGCCAACGTCCTGACTTTC. This gives the protein CASSHVGRVLSGANVLTF.

The V gene is TRBV9, the J gene TRBJ1-6; 8 bases agree with TRBD1. Germline assignment: CDR1 SGDLS and CDR2 YYNGEE. V dropped 3 bases and J dropped 9; count of bases not matched to a gene: 8. The CDR3 is 15 amino acids. CDR3 nucleotides: TGTGCCAGCAGCGAGACAGGGGATCGCGGTTCACCCCTCCACTTT. Its protein product is CASSETGDRGSPLHF.

This chain uses TRBV9 with TRBJ2-3; 7 positions match TRBD2. CDR3 length: 16 amino acids. Germline V gene data show CDR1 as SGDLS and CDR2 as YYNGEE. V trimming: 2 bases; J trimming: 1 base; junction bases outside the gene matches: 7. CDR3 DNA sequence: TGTGCCAGCAGCGTCCGACTGGCGGGGGGCACAGATACGCAGTATTTT. Translated, it gives CASSVRLAGGTDTQYF.

Only one count was recorded for this clonotype. The chain carries TRBV2 and TRBJ2-7; D is ambiguous. Deletions cut 6 bases from V and 3 bases from J, with 9 bases between. The CDR3 totals 12 residues. Germline-derived CDR1 and CDR2 are SNHLY and FYNNEI. CDR3 coding DNA: TGTGCCAGCAGGTTACAGATCTACGAGCAGTACGTC. Translation gives CASRLQIYEQYV.

The V and J genes are TRBV25-1 and TRBJ1-6; D ambiguous. The CDR3 has 15 amino acids. Trimming removed 5 bases from V and 0 bases from J, with 8 bases in between. From germline, CDR1 is MGHDK and CDR2 SYGVNS. CDR3 nucleotides: TGTGCCAGCAGTCCCAGGTTCTCCTATAATTCACCCCTCCACTTT. Translation gives CASSPRFSYNSPLHF.

The sample holds a few counts of this clonotype. The chain links TRBV7-9 to TRBJ2-5, with D tentatively TRBD1 (6 bases). The V end was cut by 4 bases, the J end by 1 base, with 13 bases between. This CDR3 is 15 amino acids long. Germline V gene data show CDR1 as SEHNR and CDR2 as FQNEAQ (reference sequence). CDR3: CASSSSGQRQETQYF. In DNA form, the CDR3 reads TGTGCCAGCAGCTCCTCGGGACAACGCCAAGAGACCCAGTACTTC.

J is TRBJ1-4 and V is TRBV29-1, with 7 bases identical to TRBD1. With 7 bases clipped from V and 8 bases from J, the junction kept 10 bases outside the gene matches. Germline V lookup: CDR1 SQVTM, CDR2 ANQGSEA. This CDR3 has 13 residues. CDR3 nucleotide sequence: TGCAGCGGGTTACAGGGGCAAGGAGAAAAACTGTTTTTT. Translated: CSGLQGQGEKLFF.

The rearrangement links TRBV20-1 to TRBJ1-2; D call uncertain. From germline, CDR1 is DFQATT and CDR2 SNEGSKA (reference sequence). The V and J ends lost 3 bases and 6 bases respectively, with 14 bases between them. CDR3 length: 13 residues. The DNA of the CDR3 is TGCAGTGCTAGCGTGTCATCAGGACATGGCTACACCTTC. It is translated as CSASVSSGHGYTF.

Only a few counts were recorded for this clonotype. The chain employs TRBV6-5 and TRBJ2-3, with 7 positions matching TRBD2. Germline V gives CDR1 MNHEY, CDR2 SVGAGI. The CDR3 extends over 15 amino acids. V shed 8 bases, J shed 11 bases, and the junction held 19 bases outside the gene matches. CDR3 nucleotides: TGTGCCAGCGGACCCAGGCGGGGGTATTTCAACCGGCAGTATTTT. Residues: CASGPRRGYFNRQYF.

This clonotype has a handful of counts. The chain uses TRBV6-5 and TRBJ1-2; D gene unclear. Germline V lookup: CDR1 MNHEY, CDR2 SVGAGI. The CDR3 length is 14 residues. Trimming stripped 0 bases from V and 6 bases from J, with 11 bases between. CDR3 in amino acids: CASSYSSPKDGYTF. CDR3 DNA sequence: TGTGCCAGCAGTTACTCCTCACCGAAGGATGGCTACACCTTC.

This clonotype occurred a few times. The chain is built from TRBV4-1 and TRBJ2-3; maybe TRBD2 (6 bases). Germline V gene lookup returns CDR1 MGHRA and CDR2 YSYEKL. The ends were cut back, 1 base at V and 7 bases at J, with 12 bases in the middle. The CDR3 totals 14 residues. CDR3 residues: CASSQGGDSYTQYF. The CDR3 DNA follows: TGCGCCAGCAGCCAAGGGGGGGATTCTTATACGCAGTATTTT.

This chain links TRBV12-3 or TRBV12-4 with TRBJ1-2; D remains ambiguous. CDR3 length equals 13 residues. Trimming pared 3 bases from V and 8 bases from J, leaving 13 bases between. The CDR3 loop reads CASSFSPVRGYTF. In DNA form, the CDR3 reads TGTGCCAGCAGTTTCAGCCCGGTCAGGGGCTACACCTTC.

This clonotype was counted between two and nine times. CDR3 in DNA: TGTGCCAGCAGAAGACGAGCGGGGGGCACAGATACGCAGTATTTT. Translation: CASRRRAGGTDTQYF. This chain joins TRBV7-3 and TRBJ2-3; 8 nucleotides align to TRBD2. V lost 6 bases, J lost 1 base, and 6 bases stayed unmatched. The CDR3 is 15 residues long. Germline CDR1 reads SGHTA; CDR2 reads FQGTGA.

The chain couples TRBV5-1 to TRBJ2-1; TRBD1 is a possible D gene (5 bases). Trimming shortened V by 4 bases and J by 7 bases, and 9 bases separated the two germline ends. The CDR3 has 12 residues. The germline V gene encodes CDR1 SGHRS and CDR2 YFSETQ. The CDR3 here is CASSAQGNEQFF. As DNA, the CDR3 is TGCGCCAGCAGCGCTCAGGGTAATGAGCAGTTCTTC.

The chain combines TRBV7-3 with TRBJ2-1; a possible D gene is TRBD1 (7 bases). The DNA end lines up better with TRBJ2-7; the J call may be wrong. The CDR3 length is 15 residues. From germline, CDR1 is SGHTA and CDR2 FQGTGA. As DNA, the CDR3 is TGTGCCAGCAGCTATCAGGGGGGCCGGAACAATGAGCAGTACTTC. Translation gives CASSYQGGRNNEQYF.

In this sample, this clonotype turned up a few times. The rearrangement links TRBV20-1 to TRBJ2-1; D call uncertain. The CDR3 spans 11 residues. V lost 3 bases and J 9 bases, leaving 9 bases between the germline ends. Per the germline V gene, CDR1 is DFQATT and CDR2 is SNEGSKA (reference sequence). The CDR3 DNA is TGCAGTGCTAGGAAATCTGCTGAGCAGTTCTTC. Its translation: CSARKSAEQFF.

This clonotype has a count of ten or more. This rearrangement joins TRBV11-2 to TRBJ2-2, with no clear D. Germline loops: CDR1 SGHAT, CDR2 FQNNGV. The CDR3 loop spans 12 amino acids. The germline V and J ends were trimmed by 2 bases and 4 bases, with 2 bases remaining between them. CDR3 residues: CASSLITGELFF. The CDR3, as DNA: TGTGCCAGCAGCTTAATCACCGGGGAGCTGTTTTTT.

In this sample, this clonotype turned up a few times. The chain carries TRBV29-1 and TRBJ1-1; possible D gene TRBD1, 5 bases. CDR3 size: 14 residues. V was clipped by 4 bases and J by 3 bases, with 15 bases between them. Germline values: CDR1 SQVTM, CDR2 ANQGSEA. CDR3 DNA: TGCAGCGTTGGGCAACTCGGGGGTGACACTGAAGCTTTCTTT. Its translation is CSVGQLGGDTEAFF.

This rearrangement joins TRBV28 to TRBJ2-3; D is unresolved. Between the trimmed V and J ends, which lost 4 bases and 2 bases, there was a span of 16 bases. The CDR3 length is 16 residues. Germline values: CDR1 MDHEN, CDR2 SYDVKM. The CDR3 protein is CASSSAVWSATDTQYF. The CDR3 DNA reads TGTGCCAGCAGTTCTGCGGTTTGGTCGGCCACAGATACGCAGTATTTT.

The genes are TRBV19 and TRBJ2-3; D is unclear. Per the germline V gene, CDR1 is LNHDA and CDR2 is SQIVND (reference sequence). This CDR3 is 10 amino acids long. V was pared by 8 bases and J by 4 bases, with 4 bases between. The DNA of the CDR3 is TGTGCCAGTGGACCAGATACGCAGTATTTT. Encoded protein: CASGPDTQYF.

Ten or more counts support this clonotype. The V and J genes are TRBV4-2 and TRBJ2-3, with D perhaps TRBD2 (7 bases). CDR1 is LGHNA, CDR2 YNFKEQ, per germline. V dropped 0 bases and J dropped 4 bases, with 14 bases sitting between them. This CDR3 comprises 16 residues. Here the CDR3 DNA reads TGTGCCAGCAGCCAAGATTTAGGGGGGGCCCCAGATACGCAGTATTTT. Residues: CASSQDLGGAPDTQYF.